Listed below are T cell receptor beta chains from one sample, sequenced in a study of cytotoxic CD8 clonotypes in ibrutinib-treated CLL. Some clones are missing from TCRdb's copy, which holds only in-frame ones; the method was immunoSEQ multiplex PCR. The repertoire holds 19,000 or so clones, with roughly 80% as singletons. Sequenced material: PBMCs, taken before ibrutinib treatment. The receptors were sampled from a human donor with chronic lymphocytic leukemia. The CDR3 runs from the conserved cysteine through the conserved F or W. D genes are given only for firm matches. Clone size, where shown, is once, few, many, or a class for clones that have expanded.

d_call j_call v_call clone_size cdr3_aa cdr3_nt
TRBD1 TRBJ2-7 TRBV6-1 . CASSVGAGGYEQYF TGTGCCAGCAGTGTTGGGGCAGGGGGCTACGAGCAGTACTTC
. TRBJ1-4 TRBV7-2 . CASSSHSATNEKLFF TGTGCCAGCAGCTCCCACAGCGCAACTAATGAAAAACTGTTTTTT
. TRBJ1-6 TRBV7-2 . CASSLGGGNNSPLHF TGTGCCAGCAGCCTAGGGGGAGGGAATAATTCACCCCTCCACTTT
. TRBJ2-5 TRBV9 . CASSVGLASRIQETQYF TGTGCCAGCAGCGTAGGTTTGGCTAGCAGAATCCAAGAGACCCAGTACTTC
. TRBJ2-3 TRBV10-1 . CASSRGASTDTQYF TGCGCCAGCAGTCGGGGGGCTAGCACAGATACGCAGTATTTT
TRBD2 TRBJ2-1 TRBV4-2 . CASSLGGSSYNEQFF TGTGCCAGCAGCTTGGGGGGGAGCTCCTACAATGAGCAGTTCTTC
TRBD1 TRBJ2-6 TRBV27 . CASSLGATGGDSGANVLTF TGTGCCAGCAGTTTGGGGGCGACAGGGGGCGACTCTGGGGCCAACGTCCTGACTTTC
TRBD2 TRBJ2-5 TRBV10-3 . CAISSGTSGDQETQYF TGTGCCATCAGTAGTGGGACTAGCGGGGACCAAGAGACCCAGTACTTC
. TRBJ1-3 TRBV7-2 . CASSLWSGAPGNTIYF TGTGCCAGCAGCTTATGGTCAGGGGCCCCTGGAAACACCATATATTTT
. TRBJ1-6 TRBV7-2 few CASSWRAGVLPLHF TGTGCCAGCAGCTGGAGGGCAGGGGTCCTACCCCTCCACTTT
TRBD1 TRBJ2-3 TRBV5-4 . CASGRTGGTDTQYF TGTGCCAGCGGGCGGACAGGGGGCACAGATACGCAGTATTTT
TRBD2 TRBJ2-3 TRBV5-4 . CASSLHGGTDTQYF TGTGCCAGCAGCTTGCACGGGGGGACAGATACGCAGTATTTT
. TRBJ2-2 TRBV7-9 . CAAPPVNTGELFF TGTGCCGCACCCCCGGTGAACACCGGGGAGCTGTTTTTT
. TRBJ1-1 TRBV28 . CASSTVDNQAFF TGTGCCAGCAGCACCGTAGATAATCAAGCTTTCTTT
. TRBJ1-2 TRBV6-1 few CASSETPGTLRGYTF TGTGCCAGCAGTGAAACTCCGGGGACCTTAAGAGGCTACACCTTC
TRBD1 TRBJ2-7 TRBV7-9 few CASSLAGQGAYEQYF TGTGCCAGCAGCTTAGCGGGACAGGGGGCCTACGAGCAGTACTTC
. TRBJ2-3 TRBV28 . CASSHRVGTDTQYF TGTGCCAGCAGCCACAGGGTTGGCACAGATACGCAGTATTTT
. TRBJ1-4 TRBV2 . CASVRQSNEKLFF TGTGCCAGCGTTAGGCAATCTAATGAAAAACTGTTTTTT
. TRBJ2-5 TRBV2 . CAMARGKGEKGVGWETQYF TGTGCCATGGCGAGGGGGAAGGGCGAAAAAGGGGTAGGGTGGGAGACCCAGTACTTC
TRBD1 TRBJ1-3 TRBV28 . CASSPFPGQGASGNTIYF TGTGCCAGCAGCCCTTTCCCGGGACAGGGGGCCTCTGGAAACACCATATATTTT
TRBD1 TRBJ2-7 TRBV28 . CASSQDRDSYEQYF TGTGCCAGCAGCCAGGACAGGGATTCCTACGAGCAGTACTTC
. TRBJ2-7 TRBV4-1 . CASSQDRAYEQYF TGCGCCAGCAGCCAAGATAGAGCATACGAGCAGTACTTC
. TRBJ2-7 TRBV7-2 . CASSTGTRGSQYF TGTGCCAGCAGCACAGGGACCCGGGGTTCTCAATACTTC
TRBD1 TRBJ2-7 TRBV5-6 . CASSVGQSSYEQYF TGTGCCAGCAGCGTGGGACAGAGCTCCTACGAGCAGTACTTC
. TRBJ2-1 TRBV9 . CASSVGADSSYNEQFF TGTGCCAGCAGCGTAGGAGCGGATAGCTCCTACAATGAGCAGTTCTTC
TRBD2 TRBJ2-3 TRBV2 . CASRWTSGGPDTQYF TGTGCCAGCAGATGGACTAGCGGGGGACCAGATACGCAGTATTTT
. TRBJ2-3 TRBV7-8 . CASSLLRTDTQYF TGTGCCAGCAGCTTACTTAGAACAGATACGCAGTATTTT
. TRBJ1-4 TRBV7-2 once CASSLAAGNNEKLFF TGTGCCAGCAGCCTCGCGGCAGGAAATAATGAAAAACTGTTTTTT
. TRBJ1-2 TRBV5-6 . CASSLAAGDGYTF TGTGCCAGCAGCTTGGCAGCGGGAGATGGCTACACCTTC
. TRBJ2-6 TRBV7-2 . CASSLAGTNVLTF TGTGCCAGCAGCTTAGCAGGGACCAACGTCCTGACTTTC
. TRBJ2-3 TRBV11-2 . CASRDTAGATPDTQYF TGTGCCAGCAGGGATACAGCCGGGGCCACCCCCGATACGCAGTATTTT
. TRBJ2-3 TRBV10-3 . CAISQGEPTDTQYF TGTGCCATCAGCCAGGGAGAGCCCACAGATACGCAGTATTTT
. TRBJ2-2 TRBV21-1 . CASSTSSQDPRGSGELFF TGTGCCAGCAGCACCTCTTCACAGGACCCGAGAGGGTCCGGGGAGCTGTTTTTT
TRBD1 TRBJ1-1 TRBV5-4 . CASSLTGQVTEAFF TGTGCCAGCAGCTTGACGGGACAGGTCACTGAAGCTTTCTTT
TRBD1 TRBJ1-2 TRBV4-3 . CASSQGALGQGLYGYTF TGCGCCAGCAGCCAAGGGGCTTTGGGACAGGGCTTGTATGGCTACACCTTC
TRBD1 TRBJ1-1 TRBV5-1 . CASSLAFSGGNTEAFF TGCGCCAGCAGCTTGGCCTTTTCAGGGGGGAACACTGAAGCTTTCTTT
. TRBJ1-1 TRBV27 . CASSLSNRALGFF TGTGCCAGCAGTTTATCGAACAGGGCCTTGGGTTTCTTT
TRBD1 TRBJ1-6 TRBV7-2 . CASSRDSVTNSPLHF TGTGCCAGCAGCCGGGACAGTGTGACTAATTCACCCCTCCACTTT
. TRBJ1-6 TRBV5-1 . CASSLAGASALHF TGCGCCAGCAGCTTGGCGGGGGCCTCGGCCCTCCACTTT
. TRBJ1-4 TRBV2 . CASSASENDEKLFF TGTGCCAGCAGCGCCTCAGAGAACGATGAAAAACTGTTTTTT
. TRBJ1-5 TRBV21-1 . CASTPKGGSSNQPQHF TGTGCCAGCACCCCCAAAGGAGGGTCTAGCAATCAGCCCCAGCATTTT
. TRBJ2-6 TRBV2 . CASRASDGGANVLTF TGTGCCAGCAGGGCAAGTGATGGGGGGGCCAACGTCCTGACTTTC
. TRBJ1-2 TRBV2 few CASSTSLRTDNGYTF TGTGCCAGCAGTACCTCCCTGAGGACAGATAATGGCTACACCTTC
TRBD1 TRBJ1-1 TRBV15 . CATSYLLQGSTEAFF TGTGCCACCAGCTACCTATTACAGGGGAGCACTGAAGCTTTCTTT
TRBD2 TRBJ2-1 TRBV2 . CSSTSGGVGYNEQFF TGTTCCTCGACTAGCGGGGGAGTGGGCTACAATGAGCAGTTCTTC
. TRBJ2-3 TRBV28 . CASSFVAGTDTQYF TGTGCCAGCAGTTTTGTGGCTGGCACAGATACGCAGTATTTT
TRBD2 TRBJ2-3 TRBV4-3 . CASSQVTAGTTDTQYF TGCGCCAGCAGCCAAGTAACAGCGGGGACCACAGATACGCAGTATTTT
. TRBJ1-5 TRBV10-2 . CASSKGWGRSNQPQHF TGCGCCAGCAGCAAAGGGTGGGGTCGAAGCAATCAGCCCCAGCATTTT
. TRBJ2-3 TRBV19 . CASSIGGALKGTQYF TGTGCCAGTAGTATAGGCGGGGCCCTCAAGGGGACGCAGTATTTT
. TRBJ2-3 TRBV18 . CASSPQGKDGTQYF TGTGCCAGCTCACCACAGGGGAAGGACGGTACGCAGTATTTT
TRBD2 TRBJ2-1 TRBV7-9 . CASSPGLAEYNEQFF TGTGCCAGCAGCCCCGGACTAGCGGAATACAATGAGCAGTTCTTC
. TRBJ2-7 TRBV9 . CASSVSGQSSYEQYF TGTGCCAGCAGCGTTTCGGGACAAAGCTCCTACGAGCAGTACTTC
TRBD1 TRBJ2-3 TRBV9 . CASSVFQGVYDTQYF TGTGCCAGCAGCGTCTTCCAGGGGGTATACGATACGCAGTATTTT